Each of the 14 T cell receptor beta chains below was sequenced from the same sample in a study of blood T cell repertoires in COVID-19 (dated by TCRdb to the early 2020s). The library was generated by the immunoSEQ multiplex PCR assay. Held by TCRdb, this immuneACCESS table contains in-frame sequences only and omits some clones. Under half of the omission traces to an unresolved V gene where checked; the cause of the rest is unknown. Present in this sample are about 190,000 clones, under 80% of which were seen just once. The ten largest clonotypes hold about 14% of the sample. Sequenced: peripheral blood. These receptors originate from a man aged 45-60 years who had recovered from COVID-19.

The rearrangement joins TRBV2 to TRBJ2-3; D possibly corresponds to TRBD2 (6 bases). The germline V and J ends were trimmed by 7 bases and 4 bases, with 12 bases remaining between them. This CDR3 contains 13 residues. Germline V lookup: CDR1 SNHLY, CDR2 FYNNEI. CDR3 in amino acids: CASNVIAADTQYF. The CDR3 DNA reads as TGTGCCAGCAATGTGATAGCGGCAGATACGCAGTATTTT.

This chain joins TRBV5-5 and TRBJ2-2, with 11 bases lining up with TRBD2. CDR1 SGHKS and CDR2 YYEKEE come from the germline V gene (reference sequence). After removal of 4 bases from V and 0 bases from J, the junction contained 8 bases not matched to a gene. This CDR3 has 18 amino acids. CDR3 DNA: TGTGCCAGCAGCGTAGAACGGACTAGCGGGCCGAACACCGGGGAGCTGTTTTTT. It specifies CASSVERTSGPNTGELFF.

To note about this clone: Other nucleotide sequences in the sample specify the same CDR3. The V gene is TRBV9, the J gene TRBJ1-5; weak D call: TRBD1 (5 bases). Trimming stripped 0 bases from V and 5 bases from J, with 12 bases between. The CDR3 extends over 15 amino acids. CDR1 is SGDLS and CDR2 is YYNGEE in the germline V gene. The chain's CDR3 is CASSVGPGVDQPQHF. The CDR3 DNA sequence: TGTGCCAGCAGCGTAGGACCGGGGGTTGATCAGCCCCAGCATTTT.

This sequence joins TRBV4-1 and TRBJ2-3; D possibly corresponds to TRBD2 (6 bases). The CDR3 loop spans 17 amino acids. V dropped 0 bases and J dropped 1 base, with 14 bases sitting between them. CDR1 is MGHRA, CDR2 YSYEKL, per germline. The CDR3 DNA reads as TGCGCCAGCAGCCAAGAGGGACTTCCCGGTCGCACAGATACGCAGTATTTT. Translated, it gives CASSQEGLPGRTDTQYF.

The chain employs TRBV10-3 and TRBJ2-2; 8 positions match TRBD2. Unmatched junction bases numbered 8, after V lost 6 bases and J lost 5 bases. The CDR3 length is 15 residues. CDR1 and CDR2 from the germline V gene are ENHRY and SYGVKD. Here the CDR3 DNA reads TGTGCCATCAGCACTAGCGGAGGAGGGACCGGGGAGCTGTTTTTT. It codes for CAISTSGGGTGELFF.

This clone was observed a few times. CDR3 residues: CATSRDNRNTEAFF. CDR3 DNA: TGTGCCACCAGCAGAGATAACAGGAACACTGAAGCTTTCTTT. The rearrangement joins TRBV15 to TRBJ1-1; D unclear. Trimming removed 0 bases from V and 1 base from J, with 6 bases in between. The germline CDR1 and CDR2 sequences are LNHNV and YYDKDF (reference sequence). This CDR3 has 14 residues.

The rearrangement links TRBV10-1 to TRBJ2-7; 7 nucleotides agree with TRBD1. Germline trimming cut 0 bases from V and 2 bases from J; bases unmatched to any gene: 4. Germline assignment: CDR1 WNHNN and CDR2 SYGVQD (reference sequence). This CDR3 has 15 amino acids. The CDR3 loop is CASSESGTAPYEQYF. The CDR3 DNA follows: TGCGCCAGCAGTGAGTCCGGGACAGCCCCCTACGAGCAGTACTTC.

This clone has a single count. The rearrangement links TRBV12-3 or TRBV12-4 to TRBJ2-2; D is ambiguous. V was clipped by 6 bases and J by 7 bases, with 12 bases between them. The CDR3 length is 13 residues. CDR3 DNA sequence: TGTGCCAGCAGCCAAACACGCAGCGGGGAGCTGTTTTTT. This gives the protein CASSQTRSGELFF.

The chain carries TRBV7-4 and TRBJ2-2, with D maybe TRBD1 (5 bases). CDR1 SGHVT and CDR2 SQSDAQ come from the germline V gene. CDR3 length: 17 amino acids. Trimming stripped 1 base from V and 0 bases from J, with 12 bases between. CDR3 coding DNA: TGTGCCAGCAGCTTAGTTATGACAGCGACGAACACCGGGGAGCTGTTTTTT. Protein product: CASSLVMTATNTGELFF.

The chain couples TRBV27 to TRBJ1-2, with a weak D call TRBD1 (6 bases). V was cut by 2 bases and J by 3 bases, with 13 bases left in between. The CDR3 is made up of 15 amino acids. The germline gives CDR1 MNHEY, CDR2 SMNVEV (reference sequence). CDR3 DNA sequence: TGTGCCAGCAGTTTACACCAGGGGAACTACTATGGCTACACCTTC. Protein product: CASSLHQGNYYGYTF.

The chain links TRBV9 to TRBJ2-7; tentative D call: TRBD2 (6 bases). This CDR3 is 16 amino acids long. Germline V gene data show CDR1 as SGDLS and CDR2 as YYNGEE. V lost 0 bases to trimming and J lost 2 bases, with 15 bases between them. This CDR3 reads CASSVGGRGQTYEQYF. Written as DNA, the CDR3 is TGTGCCAGCAGCGTAGGAGGGCGGGGCCAAACCTACGAGCAGTACTTC.

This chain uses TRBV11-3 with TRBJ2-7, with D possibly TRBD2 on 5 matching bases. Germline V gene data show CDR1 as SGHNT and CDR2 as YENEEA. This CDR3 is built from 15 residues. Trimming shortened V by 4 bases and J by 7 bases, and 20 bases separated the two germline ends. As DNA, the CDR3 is TGTGCCAGCAGCTCACAAGCGGATAGCACCAGTGAGCAGTACTTC. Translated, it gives CASSSQADSTSEQYF.

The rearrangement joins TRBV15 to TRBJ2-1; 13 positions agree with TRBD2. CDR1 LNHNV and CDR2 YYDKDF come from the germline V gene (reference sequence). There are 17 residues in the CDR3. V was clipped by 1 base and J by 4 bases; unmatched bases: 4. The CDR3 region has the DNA TGTGCCACCAGCAGAGGACTAGCGGGAGGTTGGTACAATGAGCAGTTCTTC. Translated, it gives CATSRGLAGGWYNEQFF.

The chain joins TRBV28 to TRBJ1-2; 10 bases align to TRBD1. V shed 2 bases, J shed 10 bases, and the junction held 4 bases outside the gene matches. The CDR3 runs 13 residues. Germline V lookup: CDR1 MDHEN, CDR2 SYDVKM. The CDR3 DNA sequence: TGTGCCAGCAGTTTAATGGGGACAGGGGCCTACACCTTC. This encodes CASSLMGTGAYTF.